These 20 T cell receptor beta chains were all obtained from the same sample, sequenced in a study of cytomegalovirus exposure and HLA in healthy donors. The PCR ran on 60 Vbeta and 13 Jbeta primers. This table comes from immunoSEQ multiplex PCR, and its TCRdb copy is limited to in-frame clones, with some not included. The data contain some 180,000 clones, 80% to 90% of them singletons. The sample taken for sequencing was PBMCs. The receptors were gathered from a girl aged 2 to 9 in good health and CMV-seropositive.

The chain has TRBV5-1 and TRBJ2-3; 7 bases match TRBD2. CDR1 and CDR2 from the germline V gene are SGHRS and YFSETQ. V was clipped by 5 bases and J by 2 bases; unmatched bases: 5. The CDR3 spans 14 residues. The CDR3 protein is CASRGGRDTDTQYF. DNA for the CDR3: TGCGCCAGCAGGGGGGGGAGGGACACAGATACGCAGTATTTT. Full variable domain (outside the CDR3, taken from reference TRBV5-1 and TRBJ2-3): KAGVTQTPRYLIKTRGQQVTLSCSPISGHRSVSWYQQTPGQGLQFLFEYFSETQRNKGNFPGRFSGRQFSNSRSEMNVSTLELGDSALYLCASRGGRDTDTQYFGPGTRLTVL.

The rearrangement joins TRBV6-8 to TRBJ1-1; tentative D call: TRBD1 (6 bases). Trimming took off 2 bases at V and 6 bases at J, with 16 bases between the two ends. The germline gives CDR1 MNHGY, CDR2 SAAAGT. The CDR3 totals 15 residues. The CDR3 reads CASSYPLGRGPEAFF. Written as DNA, the CDR3 is TGTGCCAGCAGTTACCCCCTGGGCAGGGGCCCTGAAGCTTTCTTT.

The V gene is TRBV28, the J gene TRBJ2-7, with D possibly matching TRBD2 (7 bases). Germline CDR1 and CDR2: MDHEN and SYDVKM. CDR3 length: 17 amino acids. V lost 3 bases, J lost 4 bases, and 22 bases lay in between. CDR3 in DNA: TGTGCCAGCAGTTTTCCAACAGGGACTACTCACTATTACGAGCAGTACTTC. Translated: CASSFPTGTTHYYEQYF.

The J gene is TRBJ2-6, the V gene TRBV30, with 9 bases identical to TRBD1. Germline V lookup: CDR1 GTSNPN, CDR2 SVGIG (reference sequence). Trimming took 2 bases from V and 3 from J; bases not matched to a gene: 8. The CDR3 is 17 residues long. The CDR3 spells CAWSSRDRVYGANVLTF. CDR3 DNA: TGTGCCTGGAGTTCGCGGGACAGGGTATATGGGGCCAACGTCCTGACTTTC.

Here the CDR3 reads CASTDRNSYNEQFF. The CDR3 nucleotides are TGTGCCAGCACGGACAGGAACTCCTACAATGAGCAGTTCTTC. V is TRBV2 and J is TRBJ2-1, with 7 bases aligning to TRBD1. The CDR3 extends over 14 amino acids. Trimming took 7 bases from V and 0 from J; bases not matched to a gene: 3. Germline V gene lookup returns CDR1 SNHLY and CDR2 FYNNEI.

The chain has TRBV7-2 and TRBJ1-2, with D uncertain. The CDR3 runs 12 residues. Trimming shortened V by 5 bases and J by 2 bases, and 6 bases separated the two germline ends. Germline assignment: CDR1 SGHTA and CDR2 FQGNSA. This chain's CDR3 is CASSPRNYGYTF. The DNA for the CDR3 is TGTGCCAGCAGCCCCCGGAACTATGGCTACACCTTC. Combining the CDR3 with reference TRBV7-2 and TRBJ1-2 gives the whole variable domain GAGVSQSPSNKVTEKGKDVELRCDPISGHTALYWYRQSLGQGLEFLIYFQGNSAPDKSGLPSDRFSAERTGGSVSTLTIQRTQQEDSAVYLCASSPRNYGYTFGSGTRLTVV.

This clone showed up just a few times. The sample contains more than one DNA sequence encoding this CDR3. The V gene is TRBV19, the J gene TRBJ2-1; TRBD2 might be the D (6 bases). V was cut by 3 bases and J by 3 bases, with 12 bases left in between. Germline V gives CDR1 LNHDA, CDR2 SQIVND (reference sequence). The CDR3 loop spans 15 amino acids. The CDR3 region is CASSITGVSYNEQFF. In nucleotides, the CDR3 is TGTGCCAGTAGTATTACGGGAGTAAGCTACAATGAGCAGTTCTTC.

The chain combines TRBV25-1 with TRBJ1-1, with 7 positions matching TRBD1. CDR1 is MGHDK, CDR2 SYGVNS, per germline. The trim removed 3 bases at V and 11 bases at J, leaving 9 bases unmatched. This CDR3 has 13 residues. The CDR3 DNA sequence: TGTGCCAGCAGTGAGGTGGGACAGCCTGGGGCTTTCTTT. Translating it yields CASSEVGQPGAFF. The full variable domain, in which reference TRBV25-1 and TRBJ1-1 provide the parts outside the CDR3, is EADIYQTPRYLVIGTGKKITLECSQTMGHDKMYWYQQDPGMELHLIHYSYGVNSTEKGDLSSESTVSRIRTEHFPLTLESARPSHTSQYLCASSEVGQPGAFFGQGTRLTVV.

The J gene is TRBJ1-1, the V gene TRBV28; no clear D. Germline assignment: CDR1 MDHEN and CDR2 SYDVKM. Trimming removed 6 bases at V and 4 bases at J, with 12 bases between. CDR3 size: 13 residues. The chain's CDR3 is CASRLVTSTEAFF. The CDR3 nucleotides are TGTGCCAGCAGACTCGTAACGAGCACTGAAGCTTTCTTT.

This clone occurred a few times. The chain is built from TRBV6-5 and TRBJ1-3; the match to TRBD1 covers 8 bases. CDR3 length: 14 residues. The ends lost 6 bases at V and 3 bases at J; junction bases unmatched: 4. The germline CDR1 and CDR2 sequences are MNHEY and SVGAGI. CDR3 amino acids: CASSRGLVGNTIYF. As DNA, the CDR3 is TGTGCCAGCAGCAGGGGGCTTGTTGGAAACACCATATATTTT.

The chain employs TRBV30 and TRBJ2-5, with a tentative D call TRBD2 (6 bases). Germline CDR1 GTSNPN, CDR2 SVGIG (reference sequence). CDR3 length equals 14 residues. The germline V and J ends were trimmed by 8 bases and 5 bases, with 21 bases remaining between them. CDR3 DNA sequence: TGTGCCGGGGGTTGGGGAGGTCCGGGGGAGACCCAGTACTTC. It specifies CAGGWGGPGETQYF. The whole variable domain, remainder taken from reference TRBV30 and TRBJ2-5, is SQTIHQWPATLVQPVGSPLSLECTVEGTSNPNLYWYRQAAGRGLQLLFYSVGIGQISSEVPQNLSASRPQDRQFILSSKKLLLSDSGFYLCAGGWGGPGETQYFGPGTRLLVL.

This chain connects TRBV15 to TRBJ2-2; D gene unclear. Germline V lookup: CDR1 LNHNV, CDR2 YYDKDF (reference sequence). CDR3 length equals 17 residues. Trimming took off 4 bases at V and 6 bases at J, with 21 bases between the two ends. Here the CDR3 reads CATSTAGLRRSPGELFF. The CDR3 DNA is TGTGCCACCAGCACCGCTGGCCTCCGGCGGTCGCCCGGGGAGCTGTTTTTT.

This chain connects TRBV6-1 to TRBJ2-7; 8 bases are a match to TRBD1. After removal of 9 bases from V and 1 base from J, the junction contained 8 bases not matched to a gene. This CDR3 contains 14 residues. CDR1 and CDR2 (germline): MNHNS, SASEGT. The CDR3 protein is CASAGTGDSYEQYF. The CDR3 nucleotides are TGTGCCAGTGCCGGGACAGGAGATTCCTACGAGCAGTACTTC.

CDR3 nucleotide sequence: TGTGCCATCAGTGGGGAGGAATATAGCAATCAGCCCCAGCATTTT. Translation gives CAISGEEYSNQPQHF. V is TRBV10-3 and J is TRBJ1-5; D uncertain. Between the trimmed V and J ends, which lost 4 bases and 0 bases, there was a span of 10 bases. Germline CDR1 is ENHRY and CDR2 is SYGVKD. The CDR3 extends over 15 amino acids.

The rearrangement links TRBV5-5 to TRBJ1-2; D not certain. V was pared by 0 bases and J by 4 bases, with 7 bases between. Germline V CDR1 and CDR2: SGHKS, YYEKEE (reference sequence). The CDR3 covers 13 residues. Here the CDR3 reads CASSLGETYGYTF. The CDR3 coding sequence is TGTGCCAGCAGCTTGGGGGAGACCTATGGCTACACCTTC.

The chain employs TRBV5-6 and TRBJ1-2; 9 nucleotides agree with TRBD1. Germline V gene sequence: CDR1 SGHDT, CDR2 YYEEEE. The V and J ends lost 3 bases and 4 bases, in that order; junction bases with no gene match: 10. This CDR3 contains 16 residues. The CDR3 nucleotides read TGTGCCAGCAGCTGGAGGACAGGGGTCTTCGGCTATGGCTACACCTTC. The encoded protein is CASSWRTGVFGYGYTF.

This clone was seen more than once but under ten times. This chain uses TRBV5-4 with TRBJ1-2; a possible D gene is TRBD1 (5 bases). The V end lost 4 bases, the J end lost 2 bases, and 12 bases lay between the germline ends. The CDR3 spans 14 residues. Germline CDR1 SGHNT, CDR2 YYREEE (reference sequence). The CDR3 here is CASSPLEGNYGYTF. For the CDR3, the DNA is TGTGCCAGCAGCCCACTGGAGGGGAACTATGGCTACACCTTC. Full variable domain (missing parts from reference TRBV5-4 and TRBJ1-2): ETGVTQSPTHLIKTRGQQVTLRCSSQSGHNTVSWYQQALGQGPQFIFQYYREEENGRGNFPPRFSGLQFPNYSSELNVNALELDDSALYLCASSPLEGNYGYTFGSGTRLTVV.

The chain links TRBV2 to TRBJ1-2; weak D call: TRBD1 (5 bases). The germline gives CDR1 SNHLY, CDR2 FYNNEI. V lost 9 bases to trimming and J lost 4 bases, with 27 bases between them. This CDR3 is built from 17 residues. The CDR3 region is CARPRFQGGLFSYGYTF. DNA for the CDR3: TGTGCCAGGCCGCGGTTTCAGGGCGGATTATTTAGCTATGGCTACACCTTC.

The rearrangement uses TRBV7-6 and TRBJ2-7, with D perhaps matching TRBD1 (6 bases). Per the germline V gene, CDR1 is SGHVS and CDR2 is FNYEAQ. With 4 bases removed from V and 2 bases from J, the gap between germline ends came to 9 bases. The CDR3 extends over 13 amino acids. The CDR3 region is CASSSGQPYEQYF. CDR3 DNA: TGTGCCAGCAGCTCCGGACAGCCCTACGAGCAGTACTTC.

This rearrangement joins TRBV27 to TRBJ1-1, with 10 nucleotides matching TRBD1. CDR3 length equals 20 residues. Trimming took 6 bases from V and 3 from J; bases not matched to a gene: 22. Germline values: CDR1 MNHEY, CDR2 SMNVEV (reference sequence). In DNA form, the CDR3 reads TGTGCCAGCAGCCTCTACACTTCCGGGACAGGGGCCAGAGGGGACACTGAAGCTTTCTTT. Translation: CASSLYTSGTGARGDTEAFF.